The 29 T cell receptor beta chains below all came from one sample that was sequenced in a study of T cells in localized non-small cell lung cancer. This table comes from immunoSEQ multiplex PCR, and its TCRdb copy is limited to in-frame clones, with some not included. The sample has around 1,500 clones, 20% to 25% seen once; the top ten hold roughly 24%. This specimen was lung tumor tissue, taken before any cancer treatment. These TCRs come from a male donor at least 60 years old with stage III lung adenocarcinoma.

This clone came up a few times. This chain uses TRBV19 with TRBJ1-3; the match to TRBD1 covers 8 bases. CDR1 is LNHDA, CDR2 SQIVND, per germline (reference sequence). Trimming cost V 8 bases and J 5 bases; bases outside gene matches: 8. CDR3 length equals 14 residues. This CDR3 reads CASQQQGGRNTIYF. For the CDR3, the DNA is TGTGCCAGTCAACAACAGGGGGGAAGAAACACCATATATTTT.

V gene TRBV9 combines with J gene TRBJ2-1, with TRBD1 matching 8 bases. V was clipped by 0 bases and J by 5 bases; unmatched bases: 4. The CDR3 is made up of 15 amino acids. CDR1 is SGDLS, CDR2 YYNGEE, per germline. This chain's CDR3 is CASSVGTGRNNEQFF. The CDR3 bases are TGTGCCAGCAGCGTAGGGACAGGGAGAAACAATGAGCAGTTCTTC.

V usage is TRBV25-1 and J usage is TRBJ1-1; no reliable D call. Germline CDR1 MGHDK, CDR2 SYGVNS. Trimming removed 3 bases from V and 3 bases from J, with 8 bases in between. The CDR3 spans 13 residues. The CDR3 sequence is CASSEMGDTEAFF. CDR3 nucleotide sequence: TGTGCCAGCAGTGAGATGGGTGACACTGAAGCTTTCTTT.

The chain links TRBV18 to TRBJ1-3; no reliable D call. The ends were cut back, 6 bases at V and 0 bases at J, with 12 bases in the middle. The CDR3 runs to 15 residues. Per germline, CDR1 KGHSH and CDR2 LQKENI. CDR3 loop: CASSPLSASGNTIYF. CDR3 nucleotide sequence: TGTGCCAGCTCCCCTCTATCAGCCTCTGGAAACACCATATATTTT.

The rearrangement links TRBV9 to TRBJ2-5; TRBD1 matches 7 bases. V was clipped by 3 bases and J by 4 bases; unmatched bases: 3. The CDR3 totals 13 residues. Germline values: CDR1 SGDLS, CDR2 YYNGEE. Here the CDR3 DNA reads TGTGCCAGCAGCGGGGACAGACGAGAGACCCAGTACTTC. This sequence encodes CASSGDRRETQYF.

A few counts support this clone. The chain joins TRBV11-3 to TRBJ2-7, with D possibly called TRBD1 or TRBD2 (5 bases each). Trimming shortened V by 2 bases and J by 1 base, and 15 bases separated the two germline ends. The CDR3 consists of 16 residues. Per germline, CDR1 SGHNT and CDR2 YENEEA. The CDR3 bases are TGTGCCAGCAGCTTACCAACCGGGACGTATTCCTACGAGCAGTACTTC. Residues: CASSLPTGTYSYEQYF.

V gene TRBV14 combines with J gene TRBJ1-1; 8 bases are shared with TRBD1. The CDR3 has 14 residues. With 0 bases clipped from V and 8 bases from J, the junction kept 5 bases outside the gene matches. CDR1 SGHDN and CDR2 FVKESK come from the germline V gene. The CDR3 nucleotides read TGTGCCAGCAGCCAAGACCACGGACAGGGAGAAGCTTTCTTT. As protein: CASSQDHGQGEAFF.

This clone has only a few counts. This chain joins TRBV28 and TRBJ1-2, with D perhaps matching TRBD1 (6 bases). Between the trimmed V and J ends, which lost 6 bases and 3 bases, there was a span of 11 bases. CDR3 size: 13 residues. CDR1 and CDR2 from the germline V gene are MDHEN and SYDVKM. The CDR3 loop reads CASRIGGDYGYTF. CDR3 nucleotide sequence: TGTGCCAGCAGAATAGGGGGGGACTATGGCTACACCTTC.

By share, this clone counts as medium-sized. Written as DNA, the CDR3 is TGCGCCAGCAGCCAAGACCCCAATCTCTCATCGTCGTCCTACGAGCAGTACTTC. Translation gives CASSQDPNLSSSSYEQYF. The chain has TRBV4-1 and TRBJ2-7, with D unresolved. The CDR3 runs 18 residues. V was clipped by 0 bases and J by 1 base, with 19 bases between them. CDR1 and CDR2 (germline): MGHRA, YSYEKL.

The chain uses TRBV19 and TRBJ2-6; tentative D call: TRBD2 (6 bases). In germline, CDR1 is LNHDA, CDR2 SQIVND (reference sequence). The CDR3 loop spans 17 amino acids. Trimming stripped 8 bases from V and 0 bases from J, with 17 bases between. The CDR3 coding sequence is TGTGCCAGTTCTCCGGGACTCGGAAGCTCTGGGGCCAACGTCCTGACTTTC. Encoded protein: CASSPGLGSSGANVLTF.

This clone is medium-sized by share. CDR3 region: CASSLVVGGSHEQYF. In DNA, the CDR3 is TGTGCCAGCAGCTTAGTCGTTGGGGGATCCCACGAGCAGTACTTC. The V call is TRBV11-3, the J call TRBJ2-7; D may correspond to TRBD1 or TRBD2 (5 bases each). The V gene lost 1 base and the J gene lost 5 bases, with 15 bases spanning the gap. The CDR3 runs 15 residues. Germline values: CDR1 SGHNT, CDR2 YENEEA.

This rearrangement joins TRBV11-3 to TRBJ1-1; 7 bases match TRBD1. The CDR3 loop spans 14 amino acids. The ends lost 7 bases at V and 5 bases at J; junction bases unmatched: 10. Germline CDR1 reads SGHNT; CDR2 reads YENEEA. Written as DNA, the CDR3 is TGTGCCAGCACCTCTCTAACAGGGGTAACTGAAGCTTTCTTT. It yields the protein CASTSLTGVTEAFF.

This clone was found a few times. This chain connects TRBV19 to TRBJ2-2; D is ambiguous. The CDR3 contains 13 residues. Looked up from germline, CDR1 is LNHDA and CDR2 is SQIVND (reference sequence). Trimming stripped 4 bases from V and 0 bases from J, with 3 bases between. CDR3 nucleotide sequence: TGTGCCAGTAGTAACCCGAACACCGGGGAGCTGTTTTTT. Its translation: CASSNPNTGELFF.

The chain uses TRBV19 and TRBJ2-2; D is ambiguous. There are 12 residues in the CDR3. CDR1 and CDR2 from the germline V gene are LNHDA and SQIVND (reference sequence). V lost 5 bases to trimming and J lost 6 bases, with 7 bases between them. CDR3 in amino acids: CASSGAPGELFF. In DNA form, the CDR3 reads TGTGCCAGTAGTGGAGCCCCCGGGGAGCTGTTTTTT.

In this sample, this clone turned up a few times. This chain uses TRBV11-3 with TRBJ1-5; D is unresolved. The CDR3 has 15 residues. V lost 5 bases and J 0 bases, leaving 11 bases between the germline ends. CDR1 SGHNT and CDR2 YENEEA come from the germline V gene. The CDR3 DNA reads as TGTGCCAGCAGCCCAATACGCGGTAGCAATCAGCCCCAGCATTTT. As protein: CASSPIRGSNQPQHF.

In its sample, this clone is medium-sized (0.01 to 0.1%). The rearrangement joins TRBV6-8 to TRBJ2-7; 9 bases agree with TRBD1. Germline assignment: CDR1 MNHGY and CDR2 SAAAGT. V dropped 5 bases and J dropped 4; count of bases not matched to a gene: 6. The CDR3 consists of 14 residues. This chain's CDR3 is CASSPGDREYEQYF. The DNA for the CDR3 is TGTGCCAGCAGTCCAGGGGACAGGGAGTACGAGCAGTACTTC.

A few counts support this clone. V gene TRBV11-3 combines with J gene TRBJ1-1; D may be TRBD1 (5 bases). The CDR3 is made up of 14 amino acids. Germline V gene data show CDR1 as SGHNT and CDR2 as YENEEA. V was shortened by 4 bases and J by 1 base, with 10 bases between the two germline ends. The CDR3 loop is CASSSNQGNTEAFF. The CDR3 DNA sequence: TGTGCCAGCAGCTCCAATCAGGGGAACACTGAAGCTTTCTTT.

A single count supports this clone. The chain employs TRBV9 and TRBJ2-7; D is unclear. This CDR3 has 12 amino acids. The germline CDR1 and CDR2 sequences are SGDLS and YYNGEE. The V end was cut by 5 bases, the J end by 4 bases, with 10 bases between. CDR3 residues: CASSEKLYEQYF. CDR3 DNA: TGTGCCAGCAGTGAGAAGCTTTACGAGCAGTACTTC.

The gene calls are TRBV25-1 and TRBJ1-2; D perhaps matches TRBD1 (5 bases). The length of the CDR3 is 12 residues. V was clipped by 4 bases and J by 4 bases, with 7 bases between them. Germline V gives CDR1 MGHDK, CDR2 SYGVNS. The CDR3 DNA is TGTGCCAGCAGTGCCCAGGGCTATGGCTACACCTTC. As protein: CASSAQGYGYTF.

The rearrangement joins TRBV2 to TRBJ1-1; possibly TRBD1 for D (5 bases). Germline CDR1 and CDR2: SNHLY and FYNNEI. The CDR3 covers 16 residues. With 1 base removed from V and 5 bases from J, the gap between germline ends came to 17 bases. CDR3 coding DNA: TGTGCCAGCAGTGAAGAGGGGTTAGAGTGGGGAACTGAAGCTTTCTTT. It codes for CASSEEGLEWGTEAFF.

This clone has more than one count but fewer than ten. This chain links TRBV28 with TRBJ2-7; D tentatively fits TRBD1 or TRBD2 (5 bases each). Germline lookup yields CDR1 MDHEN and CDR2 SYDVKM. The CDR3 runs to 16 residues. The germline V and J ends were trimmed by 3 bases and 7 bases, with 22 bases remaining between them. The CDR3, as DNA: TGTGCCAGCAGTTTGCTCGCCGGGACGTCCCAAGGGGAGCAGTACTTC. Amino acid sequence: CASSLLAGTSQGEQYF.

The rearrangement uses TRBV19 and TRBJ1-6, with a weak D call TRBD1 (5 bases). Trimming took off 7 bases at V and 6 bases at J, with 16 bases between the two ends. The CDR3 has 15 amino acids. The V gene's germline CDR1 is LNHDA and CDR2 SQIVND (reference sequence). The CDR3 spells CASKDTRRGNSPLHF. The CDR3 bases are TGTGCCAGTAAAGACACGCGGAGGGGTAATTCACCCCTCCACTTT.

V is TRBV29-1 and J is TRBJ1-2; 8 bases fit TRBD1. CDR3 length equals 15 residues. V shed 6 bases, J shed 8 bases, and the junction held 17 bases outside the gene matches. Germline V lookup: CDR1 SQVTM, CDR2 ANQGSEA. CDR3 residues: CSVVDPLSGGYGYTF. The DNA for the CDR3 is TGCAGCGTCGTCGACCCGCTGTCAGGGGGCTACGGCTACACCTTC.

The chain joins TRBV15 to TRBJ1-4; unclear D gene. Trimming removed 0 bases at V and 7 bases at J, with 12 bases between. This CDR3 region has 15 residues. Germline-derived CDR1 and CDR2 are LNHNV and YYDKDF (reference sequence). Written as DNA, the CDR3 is TGTGCCACCAGCAGAGACGGGAGAGCTAGTGAAAAACTGTTTTTT. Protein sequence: CATSRDGRASEKLFF. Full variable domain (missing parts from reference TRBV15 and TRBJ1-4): DAMVIQNPRYQVTQFGKPVTLSCSQTLNHNVMYWYQQKSSQAPKLLFHYYDKDFNNEADTPDNFQSRRPNTSFCFLDIRSPGLGDTAMYLCATSRDGRASEKLFFGSGTQLSVL.

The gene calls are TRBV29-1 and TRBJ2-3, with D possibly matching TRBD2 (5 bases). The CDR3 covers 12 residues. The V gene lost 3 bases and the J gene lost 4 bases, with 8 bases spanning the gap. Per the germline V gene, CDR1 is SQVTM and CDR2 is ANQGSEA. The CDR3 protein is CSVDSGADTQYF. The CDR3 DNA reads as TGCAGCGTTGACTCCGGGGCAGATACGCAGTATTTT.

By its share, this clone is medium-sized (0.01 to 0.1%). CDR3 bases: TGTGCCAGCAGTTCGTCCTTAGTTAATTCACCCCTCCACTTT. This codes for CASSSSLVNSPLHF. The chain recombines TRBV6-8 with TRBJ1-6; D gene ambiguous. The length of the CDR3 is 14 residues. Germline V gene sequence: CDR1 MNHGY, CDR2 SAAAGT. Deletions cut 4 bases from V and 6 bases from J, with 10 bases between.

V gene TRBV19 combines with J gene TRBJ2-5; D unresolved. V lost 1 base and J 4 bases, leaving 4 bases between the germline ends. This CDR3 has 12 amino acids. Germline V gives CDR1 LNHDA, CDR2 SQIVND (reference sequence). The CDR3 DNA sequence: TGTGCCAGTAGTATAGCGGGAGAGACCCAGTACTTC. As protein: CASSIAGETQYF.

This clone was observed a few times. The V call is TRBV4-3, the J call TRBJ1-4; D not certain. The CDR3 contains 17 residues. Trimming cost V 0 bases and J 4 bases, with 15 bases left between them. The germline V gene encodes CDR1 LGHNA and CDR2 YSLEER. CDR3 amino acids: CASSQDEVRGINEKLFF. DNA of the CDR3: TGCGCCAGCAGCCAAGATGAGGTCCGGGGAATTAATGAAAAACTGTTTTTT.

Here the CDR3 reads CACQDRVYGYTF. The CDR3, as DNA: TGTGCCTGTCAGGACAGGGTGTATGGCTACACCTTC. The rearrangement links TRBV6-8 to TRBJ1-2; 8 positions agree with TRBD1. V shed 11 bases and J 5 bases; nucleotides not matched to a gene: 7. In germline, CDR1 is MNHGY, CDR2 SAAAGT. CDR3 length: 12 amino acids.